These 30 T cell receptor beta chains share one sample of origin, sequenced in a study of cytomegalovirus exposure and HLA in healthy donors. This PCR relied on a set of 60 Vbeta primers and 13 Jbeta primers. Sequencing used immunoSEQ multiplex PCR; TCRdb keeps in-frame clones, though not all of them. The top ten clones hold approximately 1.7% of a sample with some 130,000 clones, about 85% of them seen once. Sequencing was done on a sample of PBMCs. The origin of the receptors is a boy between 10 and 17 years old in good health and CMV-seronegative.

V is TRBV18 and J is TRBJ2-1, with TRBD2 matching over 9 bases. This CDR3 is 17 amino acids long. The germline gives CDR1 KGHSH, CDR2 LQKENI. Unmatched junction bases numbered 8, after V lost 3 bases and J lost 2 bases. CDR3 sequence: CASSPMRGGPPYNEQFF. CDR3 DNA: TGTGCCAGCTCACCGATGCGGGGGGGCCCCCCCTACAATGAGCAGTTCTTC.

This chain uses TRBV19 with TRBJ1-2, with 7 bases lining up with TRBD1. The V gene end was trimmed by 3 bases and the J gene end by 4 bases; junction bases not matched to a gene: 8. The CDR3 sequence is 15 residues long. From germline, CDR1 is LNHDA and CDR2 SQIVND (reference sequence). In nucleotides, the CDR3 is TGTGCCAGTAGTATTAGCAACACAGGGGTCTATGGCTACACCTTC. Its protein product is CASSISNTGVYGYTF. Combining the CDR3 with reference TRBV19 and TRBJ1-2 gives the whole variable domain DGGITQSPKYLFRKEGQNVTLSCEQNLNHDAMYWYRQDPGQGLRLIYYSQIVNDFQKGDIAEGYSVSREKKESFPLTVTSAQKNPTAFYLCASSISNTGVYGYTFGSGTRLTVV.

This chain uses TRBV27 with TRBJ1-2; tentative D call: TRBD1 (6 bases). CDR1 and CDR2 (germline): MNHEY, SMNVEV (reference sequence). CDR3 length: 17 amino acids. V lost 5 bases, J lost 3 bases, and 22 bases lay in between. Written as DNA, the CDR3 is TGTGCCAGCAGTCCCTCAGTGGTACAGGGCCGTGACTATGGCTACACCTTC. It codes for CASSPSVVQGRDYGYTF.

The chain employs TRBV7-9 and TRBJ2-4, with 12 bases aligning to TRBD1. V dropped 5 bases and J dropped 7; count of bases not matched to a gene: 3. There are 14 residues in the CDR3. Germline V gene data show CDR1 as SEHNR and CDR2 as FQNEAQ (reference sequence). DNA of the CDR3: TGTGCCAGCAGCCTGGGACAGGGGGCGAACATTCAGTACTTC. It translates to CASSLGQGANIQYF.

This clone was detected a few times. V and J are TRBV7-9 and TRBJ2-3; 7 nucleotides align to TRBD2. Germline-derived CDR1 and CDR2 are SEHNR and FQNEAQ (reference sequence). This CDR3 has 19 residues. The J segment lost 0 bases and the V segment lost 5 bases, leaving 17 bases of the junction unmatched. CDR3 sequence (DNA): TGTGCCAGCAGCGGGACTATTCGGATGGTGCGCCCCAGCACAGATACGCAGTATTTT. This gives the protein CASSGTIRMVRPSTDTQYF.

This clone was picked up a small number of times. This sequence joins TRBV6-4 and TRBJ1-1; D remains unclear. The CDR3 length is 12 residues. Germline assignment: CDR1 MRHNA and CDR2 SNTAGT. Between the trimmed V and J ends, which lost 6 bases and 1 base, there was a span of 6 bases. Written as DNA, the CDR3 is TGTGCCAGCAGGGCAGAGAACACTGAAGCTTTCTTT. Protein sequence: CASRAENTEAFF.

The V and J genes are TRBV29-1 and TRBJ1-1, with D perhaps matching TRBD1 (6 bases). This CDR3 spans 15 amino acids. Germline values: CDR1 SQVTM, CDR2 ANQGSEA. V lost 0 bases, J lost 5 bases, and 16 bases lay in between. CDR3 in DNA: TGCAGCGTTGAAGATCGGGGACACCCGAGGACTGAAGCTTTCTTT. This codes for CSVEDRGHPRTEAFF.

This clone has a single count. J is TRBJ1-4 and V is TRBV2; 8 bases fit TRBD1. The trim removed 0 bases at V and 4 bases at J, leaving 4 bases unmatched. Germline V gene sequence: CDR1 SNHLY, CDR2 FYNNEI. The CDR3 covers 16 residues. The CDR3 sequence is CASSEAADRDNEKLFF. In DNA, the CDR3 is TGTGCCAGCAGTGAAGCAGCGGACAGGGATAATGAAAAACTGTTTTTT.

The CDR3 loop is CASSLLTGGSYEQYF. CDR3 DNA: TGTGCCAGCAGCTTGTTAACGGGAGGTTCCTACGAGCAGTACTTC. This chain connects TRBV5-4 to TRBJ2-7; 7 bases match TRBD2. This CDR3 has 15 amino acids. V lost 1 base to trimming and J lost 1 base; unmatched junction nucleotides: 5. Germline CDR1 and CDR2: SGHNT and YYREEE (reference sequence).

This clone came up once. The rearrangement links TRBV5-8 to TRBJ2-3; 7 nucleotides match TRBD1. CDR1 SGHTS and CDR2 YDEGEE come from the germline V gene. This CDR3 contains 14 residues. J was trimmed by 1 base and V by 4 bases; bases with no gene match: 3. The CDR3 protein is CASSIGQGTDTQYF. As DNA, the CDR3 is TGTGCCAGCAGCATCGGACAGGGCACAGATACGCAGTATTTT.

V and J are TRBV18 and TRBJ2-5; 9 positions match TRBD1. The CDR3 has 14 residues. Per the germline V gene, CDR1 is KGHSH and CDR2 is LQKENI. Trimming cost V 3 bases and J 1 base; bases outside gene matches: 0. The CDR3 loop reads CASSPTGGQETQYF. The CDR3 DNA reads as TGTGCCAGCTCACCGACAGGGGGCCAAGAGACCCAGTACTTC.

This rearrangement joins TRBV9 to TRBJ2-2; D might be TRBD1 (5 bases). There are 14 residues in the CDR3. V lost 4 bases, J lost 7 bases, and 14 bases lay in between. CDR1 and CDR2 from the germline V gene are SGDLS and YYNGEE. The CDR3 coding sequence is TGTGCCAGCAGCCCCCAGGGTGATGGCGGGGAGCTGTTTTTT. Amino acid sequence: CASSPQGDGGELFF.

The V call is TRBV29-1, the J call TRBJ1-2; 7 bases agree with TRBD1. J gave up 4 bases and V 3 bases, and 5 bases lay outside the gene matches. CDR1 is SQVTM, CDR2 ANQGSEA, per germline. This CDR3 region has 13 residues. The CDR3 region is CSVEPTGTYGYTF. The CDR3 DNA reads TGCAGCGTTGAGCCGACAGGGACCTATGGCTACACCTTC.

This clone has only a few counts. The rearrangement uses TRBV19 and TRBJ2-2; TRBD1 agrees at 7 bases. Germline V lookup: CDR1 LNHDA, CDR2 SQIVND (reference sequence). V lost 4 bases to trimming and J lost 2 bases; unmatched junction nucleotides: 4. The CDR3 is made up of 15 amino acids. The CDR3 sequence: CASSTGTDNTGELFF. In DNA form, the CDR3 reads TGTGCCAGTAGTACCGGGACAGACAACACCGGGGAGCTGTTTTTT.

This chain uses TRBV7-2 with TRBJ1-1; tentatively, D is TRBD1 (5 bases). The CDR3 has 16 residues. CDR1 and CDR2 (germline): SGHTA, FQGNSA. V gave up 5 bases and J gave up 0 bases, with 16 bases separating them. In nucleotides, the CDR3 is TGTGCCAGCAGCCTCAGGTTGGGGCAGATGAACACTGAAGCTTTCTTT. Translation: CASSLRLGQMNTEAFF.

J is TRBJ2-5 and V is TRBV9; D gene ambiguous. Trimming pared 0 bases from V and 0 bases from J, leaving 6 bases between. The CDR3 consists of 14 residues. Germline V gives CDR1 SGDLS, CDR2 YYNGEE. The CDR3 bases are TGTGCCAGCAGCGTAGGTCAGAACCAAGAGACCCAGTACTTC. It is translated as CASSVGQNQETQYF.

The chain has TRBV7-9 and TRBJ1-2; the match to TRBD1 covers 8 bases. Germline CDR1 and CDR2: SEHNR and FQNEAQ (reference sequence). CDR3 length equals 15 residues. V dropped 4 bases and J dropped 6; count of bases not matched to a gene: 10. The CDR3 DNA follows: TGTGCCAGCAGCTCTAACCCACAGGGGGAGAATGGCTACACCTTC. Translated: CASSSNPQGENGYTF.

The chain carries TRBV6-1 and TRBJ2-1; 7 nucleotides align to TRBD2. Germline V gene lookup returns CDR1 MNHNS and CDR2 SASEGT. V trimming: 3 bases; J trimming: 10 bases; junction bases outside the gene matches: 9. CDR3 size: 14 residues. DNA for the CDR3: TGTGCCAGCAGTGATGGGGGGGGTTACGCCGAGCAGTTCTTC. This translates into CASSDGGGYAEQFF.

This chain joins TRBV7-3 and TRBJ2-3; 11 positions agree with TRBD1. Germline V gene lookup returns CDR1 SGHTA and CDR2 FQGTGA. There are 17 residues in the CDR3. V shed 8 bases and J 6 bases; nucleotides not matched to a gene: 16. CDR3 residues: CASSPSGTGGYGDTQYF. In DNA, the CDR3 is TGTGCCAGCTCCCCCTCCGGGACAGGGGGATACGGGGATACGCAGTATTTT.

The rearrangement links TRBV5-4 to TRBJ1-3; D remains ambiguous. Germline V CDR1 and CDR2: SGHNT, YYREEE (reference sequence). The CDR3 has 17 amino acids. Trimming removed 3 bases at V and 2 bases at J, with 18 bases between. CDR3 DNA: TGTGCCAGCAGCTCCACTAAACTCGAGGGCCCTGGAAACACCATATATTTT. Protein: CASSSTKLEGPGNTIYF.

The count of this clone is one. The rearrangement links TRBV7-9 to TRBJ2-1; the match to TRBD2 covers 9 bases. Trimming cost V 8 bases and J 1 base; bases outside gene matches: 12. This CDR3 has 17 residues. Germline V gives CDR1 SEHNR, CDR2 FQNEAQ (reference sequence). The CDR3 reads CASVDLSGGVSYNEQFF. The DNA for the CDR3 is TGTGCCAGCGTGGACCTTAGCGGGGGTGTTTCCTACAATGAGCAGTTCTTC.

The chain combines TRBV7-2 with TRBJ1-5, with D maybe TRBD1 (5 bases). The CDR3 contains 17 residues. CDR1 is SGHTA, CDR2 FQGNSA, per germline. Between the trimmed V and J ends, which lost 6 bases and 0 bases, there was a span of 18 bases. The CDR3 DNA reads as TGTGCCAGCAGGTGGGCCCTTAGGGGCTTTAGCAATCAGCCCCAGCATTTT. This codes for CASRWALRGFSNQPQHF. The entire variable domain, with the rest obtained from reference TRBV7-2 and TRBJ1-5, is as follows: GAGVSQSPSNKVTEKGKDVELRCDPISGHTALYWYRQSLGQGLEFLIYFQGNSAPDKSGLPSDRFSAERTGGSVSTLTIQRTQQEDSAVYLCASRWALRGFSNQPQHFGDGTRLSIL.

V and J are TRBV12-5 and TRBJ1-1; D might be TRBD1 (6 bases). The CDR3 extends over 16 amino acids. The V end was cut by 0 bases, the J end by 4 bases, with 15 bases between. Germline loops: CDR1 LGHNT, CDR2 FRNRAP. The chain's CDR3 is CASGLVTTPGATEAFF. The DNA of the CDR3 is TGTGCTAGTGGTTTGGTTACGACTCCAGGGGCCACTGAAGCTTTCTTT.

The genes are TRBV6-6 and TRBJ2-7; D not resolved. The germline V gene has CDR1 MNHNY and CDR2 SVGAGI (reference sequence). CDR3 length equals 11 residues. Trimming removed 4 bases from V and 3 bases from J, with 4 bases in between. The CDR3 protein is CASSSFYEQYF. In nucleotides, the CDR3 is TGTGCCAGCAGTTCTTTCTACGAGCAGTACTTC.

The V and J genes are TRBV7-2 and TRBJ2-3, with 16 bases matching TRBD2. Trimming at V came to 5 bases and at J to 1 base, leaving 3 bases not matched to a gene. There are 17 residues in the CDR3. CDR1 and CDR2 (germline): SGHTA, FQGNSA. CDR3 region: CASSGTSGRAGTDTQYF. The CDR3 DNA follows: TGTGCCAGCAGCGGGACTAGCGGGAGGGCCGGCACAGATACGCAGTATTTT. The whole variable domain, remainder taken from reference TRBV7-2 and TRBJ2-3, is GAGVSQSPSNKVTEKGKDVELRCDPISGHTALYWYRQSLGQGLEFLIYFQGNSAPDKSGLPSDRFSAERTGGSVSTLTIQRTQQEDSAVYLCASSGTSGRAGTDTQYFGPGTRLTVL.

V gene TRBV5-4 combines with J gene TRBJ1-1; D is unclear. Germline CDR1 is SGHNT and CDR2 is YYREEE (reference sequence). Deletions cut 2 bases from V and 1 base from J, with 6 bases between. The CDR3 has 13 amino acids. CDR3 residues: CASSFSENTEAFF. In nucleotides, the CDR3 is TGTGCCAGCAGCTTCTCAGAGAACACTGAAGCTTTCTTT.

This CDR3 is CASKRDSTSGGYEQYF. DNA for the CDR3: TGTGCCAGCAAACGGGATTCTACTAGCGGGGGTTACGAGCAGTACTTC. The J gene is TRBJ2-7, the V gene TRBV2; 11 bases are a match to TRBD2. Germline V CDR1 and CDR2: SNHLY, FYNNEI. The junction had 12 bases not matched to a gene; V was cut back by 7 bases and J by 4 bases. The CDR3 is 16 amino acids.

This chain uses TRBV12-5 with TRBJ2-1, with D perhaps matching TRBD1 (7 bases). The CDR3 covers 15 residues. V lost 4 bases and J 8 bases, leaving 18 bases between the germline ends. Germline CDR1 and CDR2: LGHNT and FRNRAP. This CDR3 reads CASGYRGAGSDEQFF. The DNA of the CDR3 is TGTGCTAGTGGTTACAGGGGAGCGGGTAGCGATGAGCAGTTCTTC.

This clone appeared a few times. This rearrangement joins TRBV6-5 to TRBJ1-4, with unresolved D. The germline gives CDR1 MNHEY, CDR2 SVGAGI. The CDR3 sequence is 13 residues long. Trimming took 2 bases from V and 7 from J, leaving 8 bases between them. As DNA, the CDR3 is TGTGCCAGCAGTTACGGACTCTCTGAAAAACTGTTTTTT. Its protein product is CASSYGLSEKLFF.

The J gene is TRBJ2-2, the V gene TRBV5-1, with 9 bases that match TRBD1. The CDR3 covers 13 residues. Losses at the gene ends were 4 bases for V and 5 bases for J; bases not matched to a gene: 0. Looked up from germline, CDR1 is SGHRS and CDR2 is YFSETQ. CDR3 region: CASSGTGTGELFF. The CDR3 DNA follows: TGCGCCAGCAGCGGGACAGGGACCGGGGAGCTGTTTTTT.